This T cell receptor (beta chain) originates from a study of blood T cell repertoires in COVID-19. Study overall: Nucleic acid was either cDNA or gDNA, and it came from T cells, B-cell-depleted T cells, or PBMCs.

Here immunoSEQ multiplex PCR was the method, and the copy in TCRdb shows in-frame clones only, minus some. The sample comprises about 64,000 clones, 82% of which are singletons, and around an eighth rests with the top ten. The receptor was isolated from a human donor in a cohort sampled during active COVID-19. The sequencing input was peripheral blood.

The CDR3 is CASSLPLSGQYF. The CDR3 DNA sequence: TGCGCCAGCAGCTTGCCTCTATCGGGCCAGTACTTC. The rearrangement uses TRBV5-1 and TRBJ2-5; D is uncertain. The CDR3 spans 12 residues. Germline lookup yields CDR1 SGHRS and CDR2 YFSETQ. V was shortened by 1 base and J by 10 bases, with 11 bases between the two germline ends.